A selection of T cell receptor beta chains follows, all from one sample in a study of early T cells in non-severe SARS-CoV-2 infection. MiXCR was run by TCRdb on the 5' RACE reads, yielding one entry per CDR3 protein. The table has 100,000 to 120,000 distinct CDR3 sequences, around 12% seen once. The specimen comprised whole blood, sampled at baseline. These receptors were obtained from an adult who was a healthcare worker with PCR-confirmed SARS-CoV-2 infection or an uninfected control (not recorded which). The conserved cysteine and the conserved F or W are not part of the CDR3 here. Each record gives: V gene, J gene, CDR3 protein.

>TRBV13|TRBJ2-3
ASSSDRGLSDTQY
>TRBV25-1|TRBJ1-1
ATSLALGEAF
>TRBV18|TRBJ1-4
ASSPPGRGANEKLF
>TRBV6-1|TRBJ1-2
ASSGTGLWYGYT
>TRBV7-9|TRBJ1-2
ASSLEASRGYGYT
>TRBV7-2|TRBJ1-6
ASARDRNSPLH
>TRBV9|TRBJ2-3
ASSVTGDTQY
>TRBV14|TRBJ2-7
ASSLLGQTRQYEQY
>TRBV18|TRBJ2-3
ASSLGTSGSLDTQY
>TRBV12-3/TRBV12-4|TRBJ2-6
ATLVSGANVLT
>TRBV20-1|TRBJ2-6
SASRGTGANVLT
>TRBV9|TRBJ1-6
ASSVQNSPLH
>TRBV7-9|TRBJ2-7
ASTLGTPSYEQY
>TRBV19|TRBJ2-4
ASSIWASGGTKNIQY
>TRBV11-2|TRBJ2-7
ASSSTSGFSYEQY
>TRBV28|TRBJ2-1
ASRETSGTTYNEQF
>TRBV27|TRBJ1-1
ASSSIDHTEAF
>TRBV7-6|TRBJ1-5
ASSLFGGNQPQH
>TRBV4-1|TRBJ1-1
ASSFRTELNTEAF
>TRBV7-9|TRBJ2-5
ASSPPHGIQETQY
>TRBV7-8|TRBJ2-3
ASSPERMPAQY
>TRBV3-1|TRBJ2-3
ASSPGGTQY
>TRBV27|TRBJ2-1
ASSLYGRVGQGYNEQF
>TRBV28|TRBJ2-6
ASSLYKSGANVLT
>TRBV9|TRBJ2-2
ASSVGPGPGNTGELF
>TRBV3-1|TRBJ1-1
ASSQDFRGTEAF
>TRBV20-1|TRBJ1-1
SARYRHTEAF
>TRBV27|TRBJ1-6
ASSLRPPWGSPLH
>TRBV9|TRBJ2-7
ASSALAGASYEQY
>TRBV6-5|TRBJ2-3
ASKLAGFRTDTQY
>TRBV4-2|TRBJ2-2
ASSQDTARIAGELF
>TRBV28|TRBJ2-3
ASREGGTDTQY
>TRBV28|TRBJ1-1
ASSIIDTEAF
>TRBV6-1|TRBJ2-7
ASFGLASGRYEQY
>TRBV3-1|TRBJ2-7
ASSQGNRDEQY
>TRBV11-2|TRBJ2-7
ASSFQVSYEQY
>TRBV29-1|TRBJ2-7
SVVTGGSYEQY
>TRBV25-1|TRBJ2-2
ASRGQGLEKNTGELF
>TRBV11-2|TRBJ2-3
ASSLGNLGGTDTQY
>TRBV20-1|TRBJ2-5
SARGFGFQETQY
>TRBV29-1|TRBJ2-5
SVAPQGDGETQY